The rows below give T cell receptor beta chains drawn from one sample of a study of blood T cell repertoires in COVID-19. Profiled with immunoSEQ multiplex PCR; TCRdb holds only in-frame clones, not every one. The table includes about 54,000 clones, 90% detected once. Sequenced: peripheral blood. The receptors here all came from a woman aged 40 to 49 with active COVID-19. CDR3s include the opening cysteine and the closing phenylalanine or tryptophan. The size field is filled for only some rows; it gives once, few, many or a size class.

TRBJ2-3,once,TRBV7-2,CASSYSGGITDTQYF
TRBJ2-1,.,TRBV27,CASSLSWGQSYNEQFF
TRBJ1-4,.,TRBV2,CASSESGTNEKLFF
TRBJ1-2,.,TRBV19,CASSPQEGGDYGYTF
TRBJ2-5,.,TRBV6-1,CASSAPGGVGRETQYF
TRBJ1-1,few,TRBV7-2,CASSPSMNTEAFF
TRBJ2-5,medium-sized,TRBV5-6,CASSLDLAGEETQYF
TRBJ2-1,.,TRBV19,CASSLGPALNEQFF
TRBJ2-1,.,TRBV10-3,CAISERTTLNMNEQFF
TRBJ1-2,.,TRBV7-3,CASSPGAGAGYTF
TRBJ1-2,.,TRBV7-2,CASSLSSRGGGYTF
TRBJ2-2,.,TRBV18,CASSPSRTSGGPNTGELFF
TRBJ1-5,.,TRBV7-2,CASSLRGNQPQHF